This T cell receptor (beta chain) was captured in a study of blood T cells in healthy people across ages. The overall study: About one barcoded beta molecule per two T cells was captured by template switching.

In the case of this clonotype: Its matching antigen is unknown.

For the second PCR, which ran for 7 to 11 cycles, a sample-barcoded 5' primer and a J-beta primer mix were used. TCRdb reanalysed the 5' RACE reads using MiXCR and keeps one entry per CDR3 protein. The table records some 900,000 distinct CDR3 sequences, about 44% of them present only once. CDR3 length equals 14 residues. V gave up 6 bases and J gave up 1 base, with 13 bases separating them. CDR1 and CDR2 from the germline V gene are MNHEY and SVGAGI. Study-level results: The study found more naive CD4+ cells and higher diversity in long-lived than aged donors.

Per sample, extraction of total RNA gave at least 5.5 micrograms in every case. The sequenced sample was blood. The rearrangement uses TRBV6-5 and TRBJ2-7; D unresolved. The TCR originated in a man aged 30 to 45 in good health. The CDR3 spells CASRLRTVSYEQYF. The CDR3 coding sequence is TGTGCCAGCAGGTTAAGGACGGTTTCCTACGAGCAGTACTTC.